This TCR beta chain is from a study of regulatory T cells in long-lasting Graves disease. The study's findings and limits: More public clonotypes were shared by persistent patients (around 2,800) than by new patients (around 990). Favoring TRBV28, TRBJ1-2 and TRBJ2-5 was a feature seen in persistent disease.

As for time point: newly diagnosed GD, antithyroid drugs for less than 3 months. With RNA extracted from PBMCs as input, the TCR library was made. Construction of TCR beta libraries relied on iRepertoire HTBI primers and on Arm-PCR targeting CDR3 regions. TCRdb re-analysed the multiplex PCR reads in MiXCR, keeping a single row per CDR3 protein. The sample gives roughly 500,000 distinct CDR3 sequences, about 13% of which show up once; roughly 10% is in the top ten. The CDR3 loop spans 14 amino acids. The V gene's germline CDR1 is ENHRY and CDR2 SYGVKD. The J segment lost 4 bases and the V segment lost 6 bases, leaving 7 bases of the junction unmatched. This clonotype was observed many times. What it binds is not known. This sample also belongs to another study, concerning T cells in Graves' hyperthyroidism and ophthalmopathy. From that second work: TCR CDR3 underwent first-round RT-PCR with the HTBI primer set.

This TCR came from a man aged 25-45 years with Graves disease. The chain combines TRBV10-3 with TRBJ2-5, with 8 bases matching TRBD2. Material: peripheral blood mononuclear cells (PBMCs), obtained at new diagnosis, from a patient treated with antithyroid drugs. The CDR3, as DNA: TGTGCCATCAGGGGGAGCGGGAGTGGAGAGACCCAGTACTTC. Translated, it gives CAIRGSGSGETQYF.